The TCR beta chain described here comes from a study of T cell responses to AZD1222 COVID-19 vaccine. Study results and limitations: Spike-wide vaccine-associated CD4 TCRs dominated at 160-218 and 743-854. Donors in the cohort were predominantly white British and more often female, and clonal diversity was possibly underestimated. Reportedly, close to half of spike-specific TCRs are directed against unmutated variant regions.

Timing groups of about 4 and about 12 weeks for second doses were pooled. In regard to this clone: No antigen is known for it.

Produced via immunoSEQ multiplex PCR; TCRdb's table is partial and in-frame only. Here the sample spans about 24,000 clones, around 87% being singletons. The sample was peripheral blood, taken 28 days after the second AZD1222 dose. The TCR originated in an adult who received the AZD1222 COVID-19 vaccine.

The DNA for the CDR3 is TGTGCCAGTAGCACCGACAGCTACGAGCAGTACTTC. Protein sequence: CASSTDSYEQYF. This chain connects TRBV19 to TRBJ2-7, with a possible D match to TRBD1 (5 bases). V lost 6 bases and J 3 bases, leaving 9 bases between the germline ends. This CDR3 comprises 12 residues. Looked up from germline, CDR1 is LNHDA and CDR2 is SQIVND (reference sequence).